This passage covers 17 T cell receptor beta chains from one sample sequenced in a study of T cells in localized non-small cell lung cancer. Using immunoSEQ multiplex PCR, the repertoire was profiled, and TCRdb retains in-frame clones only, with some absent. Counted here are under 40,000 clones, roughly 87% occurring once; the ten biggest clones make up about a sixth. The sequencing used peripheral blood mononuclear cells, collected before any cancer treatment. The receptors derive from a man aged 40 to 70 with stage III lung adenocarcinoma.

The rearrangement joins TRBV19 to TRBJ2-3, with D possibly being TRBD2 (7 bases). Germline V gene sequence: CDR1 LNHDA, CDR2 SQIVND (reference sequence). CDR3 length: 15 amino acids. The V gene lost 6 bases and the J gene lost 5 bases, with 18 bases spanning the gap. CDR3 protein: CASRIGGQGVDTQYF. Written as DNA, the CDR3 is TGTGCCAGTAGGATCGGGGGGCAAGGGGTAGATACGCAGTATTTT.

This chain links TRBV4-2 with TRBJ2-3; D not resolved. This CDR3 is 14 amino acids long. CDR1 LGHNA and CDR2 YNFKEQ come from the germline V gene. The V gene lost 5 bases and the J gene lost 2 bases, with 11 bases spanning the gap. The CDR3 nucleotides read TGTGCCAGCAGCACACTACCACTCACAGATACGCAGTATTTT. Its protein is CASSTLPLTDTQYF.

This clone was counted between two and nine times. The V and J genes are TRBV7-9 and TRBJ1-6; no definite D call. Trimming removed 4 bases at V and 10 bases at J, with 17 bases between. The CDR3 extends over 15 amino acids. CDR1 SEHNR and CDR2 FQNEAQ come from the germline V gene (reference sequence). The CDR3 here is CASSSDTLLASPLHF. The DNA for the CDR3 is TGTGCCAGCAGCTCCGATACATTGCTCGCGTCACCCCTCCACTTT.

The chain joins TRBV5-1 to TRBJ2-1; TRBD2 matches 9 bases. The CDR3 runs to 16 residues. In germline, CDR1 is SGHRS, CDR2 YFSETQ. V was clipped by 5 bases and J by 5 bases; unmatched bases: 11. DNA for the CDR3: TGCGCCAGCAGTAAAGGAGGCGGGGGGGCCGACAATGAGCAGTTCTTC. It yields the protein CASSKGGGGADNEQFF.

The CDR3 coding sequence is TGTGCCAGCAGCTTAGTCGGGGCTTCTGAAGCTTTCTTT. Translated, it gives CASSLVGASEAFF. The rearrangement joins TRBV7-6 to TRBJ1-1, with D possibly TRBD1 on 5 matching bases. This CDR3 spans 13 amino acids. Per the germline V gene, CDR1 is SGHVS and CDR2 is FNYEAQ. The V and J ends lost 1 base and 6 bases respectively, with 9 bases between them.

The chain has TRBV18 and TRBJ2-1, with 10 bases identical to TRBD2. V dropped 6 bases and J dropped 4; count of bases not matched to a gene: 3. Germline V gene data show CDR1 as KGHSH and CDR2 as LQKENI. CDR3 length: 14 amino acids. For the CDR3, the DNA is TGTGCCAGCTCCAGCGGGGGGGGATACAATGAGCAGTTCTTC. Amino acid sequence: CASSSGGGYNEQFF.

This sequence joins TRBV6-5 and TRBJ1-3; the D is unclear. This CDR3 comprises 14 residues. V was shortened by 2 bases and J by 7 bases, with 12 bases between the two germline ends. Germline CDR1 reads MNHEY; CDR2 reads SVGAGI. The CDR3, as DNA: TGTGCCAGCAGTTACAACGGGAACGAGAACACCATATATTTT. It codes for CASSYNGNENTIYF.

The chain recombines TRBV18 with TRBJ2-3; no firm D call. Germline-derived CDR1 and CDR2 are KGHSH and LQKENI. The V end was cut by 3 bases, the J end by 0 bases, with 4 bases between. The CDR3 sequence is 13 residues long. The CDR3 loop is CASSPTSTDTQYF. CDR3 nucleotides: TGTGCCAGCTCACCTACTAGCACAGATACGCAGTATTTT.

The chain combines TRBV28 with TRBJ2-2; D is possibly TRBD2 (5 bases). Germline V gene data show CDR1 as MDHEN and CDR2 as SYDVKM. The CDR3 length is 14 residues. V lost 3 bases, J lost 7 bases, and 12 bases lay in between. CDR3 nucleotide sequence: TGTGCCAGCAGTTTCGGGAACGAGCGCGGGGAGCTGTTTTTT. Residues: CASSFGNERGELFF.

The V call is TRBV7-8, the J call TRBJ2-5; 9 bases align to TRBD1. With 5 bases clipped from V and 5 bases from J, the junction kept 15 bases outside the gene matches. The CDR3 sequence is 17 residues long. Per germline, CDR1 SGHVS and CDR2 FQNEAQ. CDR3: CASSHWSTGGSRETQYF. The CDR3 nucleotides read TGTGCCAGCAGCCATTGGTCAACAGGGGGCTCTCGGGAGACCCAGTACTTC.

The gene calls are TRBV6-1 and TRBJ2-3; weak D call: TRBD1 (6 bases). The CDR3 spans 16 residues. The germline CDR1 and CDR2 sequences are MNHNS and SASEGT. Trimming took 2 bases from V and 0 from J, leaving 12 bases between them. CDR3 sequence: CASSEYRGFSTDTQYF. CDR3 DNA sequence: TGTGCCAGCAGTGAATATAGGGGGTTTAGCACAGATACGCAGTATTTT.

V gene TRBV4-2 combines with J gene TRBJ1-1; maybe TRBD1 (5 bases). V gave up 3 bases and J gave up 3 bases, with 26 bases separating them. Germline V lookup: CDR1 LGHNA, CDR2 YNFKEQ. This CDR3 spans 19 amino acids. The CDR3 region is CASSQGSLGAGIVYTEAFF. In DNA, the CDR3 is TGTGCCAGCAGCCAGGGCTCGTTGGGTGCAGGGATCGTATACACTGAAGCTTTCTTT.

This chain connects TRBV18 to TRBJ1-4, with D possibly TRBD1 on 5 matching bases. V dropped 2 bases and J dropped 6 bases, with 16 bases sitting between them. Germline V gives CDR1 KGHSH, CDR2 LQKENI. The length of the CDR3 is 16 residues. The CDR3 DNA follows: TGTGCCAGCTCACCATCCAAGGGGTATAGCTATGAAAAACTGTTTTTT. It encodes CASSPSKGYSYEKLFF.

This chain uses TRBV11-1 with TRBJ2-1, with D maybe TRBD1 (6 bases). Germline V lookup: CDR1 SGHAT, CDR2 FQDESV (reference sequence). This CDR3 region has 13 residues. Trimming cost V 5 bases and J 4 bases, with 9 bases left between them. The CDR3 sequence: CASSLGQYNEQFF. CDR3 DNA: TGTGCCAGCAGCCTAGGACAGTACAATGAGCAGTTCTTC. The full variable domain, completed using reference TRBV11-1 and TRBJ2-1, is EAEVAQSPRYKITEKSQAVAFWCDPISGHATLYWYRQILGQGPELLVQFQDESVVDDSQLPKDRFSAERLKGVDSTLKIQPAELGDSAMYLCASSLGQYNEQFFGPGTRLTVL.

CDR3 residues: CASRKDSSGANVLTF. The CDR3 bases are TGTGCCAGCAGAAAGGACAGCTCTGGGGCCAACGTCCTGACTTTC. This chain uses TRBV6-5 with TRBJ2-6, with a possible D match to TRBD1 (6 bases). Trimming took 6 bases from V and 0 from J, leaving 9 bases between them. Germline assignment: CDR1 MNHEY and CDR2 SVGAGI. The CDR3 loop spans 15 amino acids.

The CDR3 DNA reads as TGTGCCAGCAGCGTAGAAGCAGGAGGTCGGATCAATGAGCAGTTCTTC. This encodes CASSVEAGGRINEQFF. This sequence joins TRBV9 and TRBJ2-1; D possibly corresponds to TRBD2 (5 bases). The germline gives CDR1 SGDLS, CDR2 YYNGEE. The V gene lost 0 bases and the J gene lost 6 bases, with 16 bases spanning the gap. CDR3 size: 16 residues.

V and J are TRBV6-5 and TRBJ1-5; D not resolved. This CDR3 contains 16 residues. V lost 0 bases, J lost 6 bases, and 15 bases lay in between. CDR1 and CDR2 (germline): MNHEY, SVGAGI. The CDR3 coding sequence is TGTGCCAGCAGTTACTCCGCCCTTAACATGGGTCAGCCCCAGCATTTT. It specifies CASSYSALNMGQPQHF.